These 29 T cell receptor beta chains share one sample of origin, sequenced in a study of cytomegalovirus exposure and HLA in healthy donors. Amplification used 60 Vbeta primers and 13 Jbeta primers. Data came from immunoSEQ multiplex PCR; TCRdb stores just in-frame clones and leaves some out. Of 150,000 or so clones listed, around four fifths are singletons. Source material: PBMCs. The origin of the receptors is a man between 25 and 39 years old in good health and CMV-seronegative.

V and J are TRBV19 and TRBJ2-1; the D gene is possibly TRBD2 (6 bases). V was shortened by 6 bases and J by 3 bases, with 9 bases between the two germline ends. The CDR3 length is 13 residues. Germline CDR1 is LNHDA and CDR2 is SQIVND (reference sequence). The CDR3 spells CASSRDFYNEQFF. The CDR3 nucleotides read TGTGCCAGTAGCCGGGACTTCTACAATGAGCAGTTCTTC.

The V gene is TRBV7-2, the J gene TRBJ1-5; D uncertain. With 3 bases removed from V and 7 bases from J, the gap between germline ends came to 19 bases. Per germline, CDR1 SGHTA and CDR2 FQGNSA. The CDR3 has 16 residues. The CDR3 nucleotides are TGTGCCAGCAGCTTTTTTCTCCTTACCTCGGGGCAGCCCCAGCATTTT. It encodes CASSFFLLTSGQPQHF. Full variable domain (missing parts from reference TRBV7-2 and TRBJ1-5): GAGVSQSPSNKVTEKGKDVELRCDPISGHTALYWYRQSLGQGLEFLIYFQGNSAPDKSGLPSDRFSAERTGGSVSTLTIQRTQQEDSAVYLCASSFFLLTSGQPQHFGDGTRLSIL.

The chain employs TRBV7-9 and TRBJ2-3; D is perhaps TRBD2 (5 bases). CDR3 length equals 12 residues. Germline CDR1 and CDR2: SEHNR and FQNEAQ (reference sequence). The CDR3 loop is CATGLATDTQYF. The CDR3 coding sequence is TGTGCTACGGGGTTGGCGACAGATACGCAGTATTTT.

The chain uses TRBV6-5 and TRBJ2-1; 16 nucleotides match TRBD2. CDR1 and CDR2 (germline): MNHEY, SVGAGI. CDR3 size: 16 residues. V trimming: 4 bases; J trimming: 9 bases; junction bases outside the gene matches: 6. The CDR3 loop reads CASSSGLAGGFSEQFF. In nucleotides, the CDR3 is TGTGCCAGCAGTTCGGGACTAGCGGGGGGGTTCAGTGAGCAGTTCTTC.

The rearrangement links TRBV28 to TRBJ2-2, with 10 bases identical to TRBD1. This CDR3 is 16 amino acids long. V lost 4 bases to trimming and J lost 1 base; unmatched junction nucleotides: 3. Per germline, CDR1 MDHEN and CDR2 SYDVKM. CDR3 residues: CASSSRDRGNTGELFF. CDR3 coding DNA: TGTGCCAGCAGTTCGCGGGACAGGGGGAACACCGGGGAGCTGTTTTTT.

The CDR3 loop reads CASSSGSGTDTQYF. As DNA, the CDR3 is TGTGCCAGCAGCAGCGGGAGCGGGACAGATACGCAGTATTTT. The chain has TRBV7-3 and TRBJ2-3; 8 nucleotides align to TRBD2. The CDR3 sequence is 14 residues long. The junction had 4 bases not matched to a gene; V was cut back by 5 bases and J by 3 bases. Germline CDR1 reads SGHTA; CDR2 reads FQGTGA.

On this clone: In the same sample, other DNA sequences code for this CDR3. The rearrangement uses TRBV9 and TRBJ2-7, with TRBD2 matching over 7 bases. This CDR3 spans 17 amino acids. The germline V gene has CDR1 SGDLS and CDR2 YYNGEE. V was clipped by 0 bases and J by 5 bases; unmatched bases: 14. The DNA of the CDR3 is TGTGCCAGCAGCGTAGATGGGGGAGGACTAGGCGTCCACGAGCAGTACTTC. Translated, it gives CASSVDGGGLGVHEQYF.

This chain connects TRBV11-2 to TRBJ2-1, with D perhaps TRBD2 (5 bases). The length of the CDR3 is 16 residues. The germline gives CDR1 SGHAT, CDR2 FQNNGV. Trimming pared 5 bases from V and 2 bases from J, leaving 16 bases between. CDR3: CASSILMGVTYNEQFF. CDR3 DNA: TGTGCCAGCAGCATACTTATGGGAGTCACCTACAATGAGCAGTTCTTC.

The J gene is TRBJ2-1, the V gene TRBV6-5, with 8 bases matching TRBD2. Germline lookup yields CDR1 MNHEY and CDR2 SVGAGI. The length of the CDR3 is 15 residues. After removal of 10 bases from V and 4 bases from J, the junction contained 12 bases not matched to a gene. In DNA form, the CDR3 reads TGTGCCACCCGACCACGGGAGGGGAGGTACAATGAGCAGTTCTTC. Its protein product is CATRPREGRYNEQFF.

This chain links TRBV18 with TRBJ2-5; D is perhaps TRBD1 (6 bases). This CDR3 spans 15 amino acids. Germline loops: CDR1 KGHSH, CDR2 LQKENI. The V end lost 8 bases, the J end lost 3 bases, and 19 bases lay between the germline ends. CDR3 amino acids: CASAPFRTEKETQYF. The CDR3 nucleotides are TGTGCCAGCGCCCCTTTTAGGACAGAGAAAGAGACCCAGTACTTC.

The chain joins TRBV18 to TRBJ1-2, with 9 bases that match TRBD1. From germline, CDR1 is KGHSH and CDR2 LQKENI. With 9 bases clipped from V and 3 bases from J, the junction kept 5 bases outside the gene matches. The CDR3 has 13 amino acids. The CDR3 is CASGDREDYGYTF. The CDR3 nucleotides are TGTGCCAGTGGGGACAGGGAGGACTATGGCTACACCTTC.

J is TRBJ1-4 and V is TRBV4-1; no reliable D call. The CDR3 runs to 15 residues. The V end lost 1 base, the J end lost 2 bases, and 8 bases lay between the germline ends. Germline values: CDR1 MGHRA, CDR2 YSYEKL. CDR3 DNA: TGCGCCAGCAGCCAAGCGGGGTCGACTAATGAAAAACTGTTTTTT. Translated: CASSQAGSTNEKLFF.

The genes are TRBV7-9 and TRBJ2-5; TRBD2 agrees at 9 bases. Trimming removed 2 bases from V and 1 base from J; junction bases left unmatched: 2. Germline CDR1 reads SEHNR; CDR2 reads FQNEAQ (reference sequence). This CDR3 is 15 amino acids long. The CDR3 DNA follows: TGTGCCAGCAGCTTACTAGCGGGATTCCAAGAGACCCAGTACTTC. Translation gives CASSLLAGFQETQYF. Full variable domain (missing parts from reference TRBV7-9 and TRBJ2-5): DTGVSQNPRHKITKRGQNVTFRCDPISEHNRLYWYRQTLGQGPEFLTYFQNEAQLEKSRLLSDRFSAERPKGSFSTLEIQRTEQGDSAMYLCASSLLAGFQETQYFGPGTRLLVL.

V usage is TRBV18 and J usage is TRBJ2-7; 12 nucleotides align to TRBD1. The V gene's germline CDR1 is KGHSH and CDR2 LQKENI. This CDR3 comprises 16 residues. With V trimmed by 5 bases and J by 4 bases, 9 bases remained unmatched. This CDR3 is CASSATRDRGQYEQYF. CDR3 nucleotide sequence: TGTGCCAGCTCAGCTACCCGGGACAGGGGGCAGTACGAGCAGTACTTC.

The chain couples TRBV15 to TRBJ2-1; TRBD2 is a possible D gene (5 bases). This CDR3 has 13 amino acids. V lost 5 bases, J lost 6 bases, and 11 bases lay in between. CDR1 and CDR2 (germline): LNHNV, YYDKDF (reference sequence). The CDR3 region has the DNA TGTGCCACCAGCTTTGCGGGTTCCAATGAGCAGTTCTTC. Translating gives CATSFAGSNEQFF. Drawing the rest from reference TRBV15 and TRBJ2-1, the complete variable domain is DAMVIQNPRYQVTQFGKPVTLSCSQTLNHNVMYWYQQKSSQAPKLLFHYYDKDFNNEADTPDNFQSRRPNTSFCFLDIRSPGLGDTAMYLCATSFAGSNEQFFGPGTRLTVL.

The V gene is TRBV4-2, the J gene TRBJ1-1; D possibly corresponds to TRBD1 (5 bases). In germline, CDR1 is LGHNA, CDR2 YNFKEQ. The CDR3 has 15 amino acids. With 1 base removed from V and 3 bases from J, the gap between germline ends came to 12 bases. The CDR3 bases are TGTGCCAGCAGCCAAGGTCCTGGGGGGGACACTGAAGCTTTCTTT. It specifies CASSQGPGGDTEAFF.

As DNA, the CDR3 is TGTGCCAGCAGCTTATCCCGACTAGCGGGAGAAGAGACCCAGTACTTC. Residues: CASSLSRLAGEETQYF. The chain recombines TRBV13 with TRBJ2-5; 12 nucleotides match TRBD2. V was pared by 2 bases and J by 3 bases, with 4 bases of the junction left unmatched. The CDR3 runs 16 residues. Germline CDR1 reads PRHDT; CDR2 reads FYEKMQ (reference sequence).

This chain joins TRBV6-5 and TRBJ2-1; 8 bases map to TRBD2. In germline, CDR1 is MNHEY, CDR2 SVGAGI. J lost 3 bases, V lost 2 bases, and 0 bases had no gene match. The CDR3 length is 14 residues. CDR3 coding DNA: TGTGCCAGCAGTTACACTAGCGGCTACAATGAGCAGTTCTTC. Its protein product is CASSYTSGYNEQFF.

This clone was seen more than once but under ten times. The chain combines TRBV18 with TRBJ2-5; 7 bases agree with TRBD1. Germline-derived CDR1 and CDR2 are KGHSH and LQKENI. The CDR3 has 14 residues. V shed 4 bases, J shed 2 bases, and the junction held 4 bases outside the gene matches. CDR3 amino acids: CASSRDRSQETQYF. CDR3 sequence (DNA): TGTGCCAGCTCACGGGACAGAAGTCAAGAGACCCAGTACTTC.

This chain uses TRBV7-2 with TRBJ1-2, with D possibly being TRBD1 (6 bases). Deletions cut 3 bases from V and 3 bases from J, with 11 bases between. This CDR3 has 14 residues. CDR1 is SGHTA, CDR2 FQGNSA, per germline. The CDR3 DNA reads as TGTGCCAGCAGCTTCCCGGGGGGGCACTATGGCTACACCTTC. This encodes CASSFPGGHYGYTF. The whole variable domain, filled in from reference TRBV7-2 and TRBJ1-2, reads GAGVSQSPSNKVTEKGKDVELRCDPISGHTALYWYRQSLGQGLEFLIYFQGNSAPDKSGLPSDRFSAERTGGSVSTLTIQRTQQEDSAVYLCASSFPGGHYGYTFGSGTRLTVV.

The rearrangement links TRBV30 to TRBJ1-3; maybe TRBD1 (5 bases). The CDR3 is 16 amino acids. V dropped 3 bases and J dropped 2 bases, with 17 bases sitting between them. Germline CDR1 reads GTSNPN; CDR2 reads SVGIG (reference sequence). The CDR3 nucleotides are TGTGCCTGGAGCAGGGCCTACGGACAAACTGGAAACACCATATATTTT. Encoded protein: CAWSRAYGQTGNTIYF.

This clone was counted a few times. The rearrangement links TRBV23-1 to TRBJ1-5; D unresolved. TRBV23-1 is an open reading frame, and its role is uncertain. This CDR3 is 14 amino acids long. V gave up 0 bases and J gave up 5 bases, with 8 bases separating them. CDR3 sequence reads: CASSQSKGDQPQHF. CDR3 nucleotide sequence: TGCGCCAGCAGTCAATCGAAGGGAGATCAGCCCCAGCATTTT.

The chain is built from TRBV5-1 and TRBJ2-7; possible D gene TRBD2, 6 bases. V was clipped by 6 bases and J by 2 bases, with 18 bases between them. The CDR3 is 15 residues long. Germline assignment: CDR1 SGHRS and CDR2 YFSETQ. The CDR3 coding sequence is TGCGCCAGCATCTTAAGTACGGGAGAAACCTACGAGCAGTACTTC. Protein sequence: CASILSTGETYEQYF.

The V and J genes are TRBV11-2 and TRBJ1-2, with TRBD1 identical over 9 bases. Per the germline V gene, CDR1 is SGHAT and CDR2 is FQNNGV. With V trimmed by 0 bases and J by 4 bases, 6 bases remained unmatched. The CDR3 is made up of 16 amino acids. The CDR3: CASSLDHTGQGYGYTF. The CDR3 DNA follows: TGTGCCAGCAGCTTAGATCATACGGGACAGGGCTATGGCTACACCTTC.

V is TRBV10-1 and J is TRBJ2-3; 9 nucleotides line up with TRBD2. The V and J ends lost 1 base and 6 bases, in that order; junction bases with no gene match: 8. This CDR3 has 16 residues. CDR1 is WNHNN and CDR2 is SYGVQD in the germline V gene (reference sequence). The CDR3 spells CASSELSGRHTDTQYF. The CDR3 region has the DNA TGCGCCAGCAGTGAGTTGAGCGGGAGGCACACCGATACGCAGTATTTT.

This chain connects TRBV5-4 to TRBJ1-2, with D possibly matching TRBD1 (6 bases). Germline CDR1 SGHNT, CDR2 YYREEE (reference sequence). With 4 bases removed from V and 8 bases from J, the gap between germline ends came to 18 bases. This CDR3 has 14 amino acids. CDR3 sequence (DNA): TGTGCCAGCAGCCTCCCCGACAGGCGAGGGGGCTACACCTTC. This codes for CASSLPDRRGGYTF.

The genes are TRBV9 and TRBJ1-4; D not resolved. The CDR3 covers 16 residues. The germline gives CDR1 SGDLS, CDR2 YYNGEE. Trimming removed 0 bases from V and 5 bases from J, with 14 bases in between. The CDR3 DNA reads as TGTGCCAGCAGCGTAGGTCCCTCTACAGAAAATGAAAAACTGTTTTTT. Translation: CASSVGPSTENEKLFF.

A few counts support this clone. The chain links TRBV5-1 to TRBJ1-2; D gene ambiguous. This CDR3 is 13 amino acids long. V dropped 3 bases and J dropped 3 bases, with 9 bases sitting between them. Germline CDR1 and CDR2: SGHRS and YFSETQ. CDR3 nucleotides: TGCGCCAGCAGCTACCGGCGGGACTATGGCTACACCTTC. Protein product: CASSYRRDYGYTF.

This clone was detected only once. CDR3 amino acids: CAISESGGTGNTIYF. Here the CDR3 DNA reads TGTGCCATCAGTGAGTCAGGAGGGACTGGAAACACCATATATTTT. The chain recombines TRBV10-3 with TRBJ1-3, with D unclear. V was shortened by 0 bases and J by 2 bases, with 8 bases between the two germline ends. The CDR3 spans 15 residues. CDR1 is ENHRY and CDR2 is SYGVKD in the germline V gene.